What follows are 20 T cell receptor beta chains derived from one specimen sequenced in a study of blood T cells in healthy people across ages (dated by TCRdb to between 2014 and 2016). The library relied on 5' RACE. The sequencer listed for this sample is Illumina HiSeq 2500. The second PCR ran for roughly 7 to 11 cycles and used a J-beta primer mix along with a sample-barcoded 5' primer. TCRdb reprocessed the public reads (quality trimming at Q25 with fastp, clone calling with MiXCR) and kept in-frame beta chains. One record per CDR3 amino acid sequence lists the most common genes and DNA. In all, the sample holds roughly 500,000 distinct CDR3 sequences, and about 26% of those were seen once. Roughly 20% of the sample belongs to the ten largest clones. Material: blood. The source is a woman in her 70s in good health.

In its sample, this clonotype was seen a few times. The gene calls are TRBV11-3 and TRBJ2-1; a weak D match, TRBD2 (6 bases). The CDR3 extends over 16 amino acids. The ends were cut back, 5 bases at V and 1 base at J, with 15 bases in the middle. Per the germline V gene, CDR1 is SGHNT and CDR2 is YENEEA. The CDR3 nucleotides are TGTGCCAGCAGCCGGGACTCGGATGGATCCTACAATGAGCAGTTCTTC. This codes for CASSRDSDGSYNEQFF.

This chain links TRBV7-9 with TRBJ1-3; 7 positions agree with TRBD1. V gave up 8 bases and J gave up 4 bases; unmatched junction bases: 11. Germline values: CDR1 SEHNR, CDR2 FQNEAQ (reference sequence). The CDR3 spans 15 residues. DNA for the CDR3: TGTGCCAGCGGGAATTACGGGACAGCAGGAAACACCATATATTTT. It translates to CASGNYGTAGNTIYF.

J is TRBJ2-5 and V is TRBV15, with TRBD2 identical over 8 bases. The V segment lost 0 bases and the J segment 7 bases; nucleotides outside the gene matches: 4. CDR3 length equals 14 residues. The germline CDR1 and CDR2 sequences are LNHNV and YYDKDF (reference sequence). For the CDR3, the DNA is TGTGCCACCAGCAGAGATTCGGGACTAGGGACCCAGTACTTC. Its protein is CATSRDSGLGTQYF.

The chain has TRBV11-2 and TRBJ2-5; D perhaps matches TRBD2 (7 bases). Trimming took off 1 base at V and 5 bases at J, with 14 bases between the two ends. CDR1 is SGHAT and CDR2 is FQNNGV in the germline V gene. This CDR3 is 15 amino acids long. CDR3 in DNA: TGTGCCAGCAGCTTAGGCTGGGGCGGGGGCGAGACCCAGTACTTC. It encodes CASSLGWGGGETQYF.

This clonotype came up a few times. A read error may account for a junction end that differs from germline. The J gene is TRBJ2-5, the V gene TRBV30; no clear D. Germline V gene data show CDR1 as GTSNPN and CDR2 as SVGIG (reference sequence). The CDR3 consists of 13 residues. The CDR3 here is CAWSALALETRYF. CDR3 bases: TGTGCCTGGAGCGCCTTAGCTCTGGAGACCCGGTACTTC.

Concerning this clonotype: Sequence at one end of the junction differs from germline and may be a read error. The CDR3 DNA reads as TGTGCTAGTGGTCTATCCCAAGGGAGCAATCAGCCCCAACATTTT. Its protein is CASGLSQGSNQPQHF. The chain joins TRBV12-5 to TRBJ1-5; no clear D gene. This CDR3 has 15 amino acids. Germline CDR1 is LGHNT and CDR2 is FRNRAP.

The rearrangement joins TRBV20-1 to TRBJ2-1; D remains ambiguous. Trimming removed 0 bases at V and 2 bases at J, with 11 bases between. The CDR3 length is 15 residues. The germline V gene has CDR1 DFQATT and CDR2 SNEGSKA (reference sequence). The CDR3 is CSARDIQSTYNEQFF. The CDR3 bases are TGCAGTGCTAGAGATATCCAGAGCACCTACAATGAGCAGTTCTTC.

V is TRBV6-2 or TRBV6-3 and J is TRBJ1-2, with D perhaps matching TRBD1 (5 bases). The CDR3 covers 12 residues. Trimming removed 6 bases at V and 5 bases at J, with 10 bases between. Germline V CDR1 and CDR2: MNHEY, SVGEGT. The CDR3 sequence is CASSEQVYGYTF. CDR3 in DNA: TGTGCCAGCAGCGAACAGGTATATGGCTACACCTTC.

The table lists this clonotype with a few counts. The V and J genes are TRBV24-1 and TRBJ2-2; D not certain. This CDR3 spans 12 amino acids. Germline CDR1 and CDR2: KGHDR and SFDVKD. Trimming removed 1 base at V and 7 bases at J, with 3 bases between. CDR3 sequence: CATSDFIGELFF. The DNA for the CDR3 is TGTGCCACCAGTGATTTCATCGGGGAGCTGTTTTTT.

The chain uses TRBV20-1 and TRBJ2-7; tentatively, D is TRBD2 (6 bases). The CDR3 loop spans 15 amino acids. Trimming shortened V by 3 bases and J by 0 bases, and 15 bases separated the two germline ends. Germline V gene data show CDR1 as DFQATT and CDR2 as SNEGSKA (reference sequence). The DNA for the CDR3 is TGCAGTGCTAGGGGCGGGACTCTGAGCTCCTACGAGCAGTACTTC. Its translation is CSARGGTLSSYEQYF.

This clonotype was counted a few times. CDR3 loop: CSVDRSQGYTF. DNA of the CDR3: TGCAGCGTTGACAGGAGTCAGGGCTACACCTTC. This rearrangement joins TRBV29-1 to TRBJ1-2; no clear D. The CDR3 is 11 residues long. The germline V gene has CDR1 SQVTM and CDR2 ANQGSEA. Trimming stripped 3 bases from V and 8 bases from J, with 10 bases between.

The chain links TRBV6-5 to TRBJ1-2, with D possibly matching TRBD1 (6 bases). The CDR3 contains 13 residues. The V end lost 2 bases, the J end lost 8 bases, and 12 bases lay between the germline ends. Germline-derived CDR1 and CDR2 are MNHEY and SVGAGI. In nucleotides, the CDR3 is TGTGCCAGCAGTTACATTCAGGGGAAAGGCTACACCTTC. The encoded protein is CASSYIQGKGYTF.

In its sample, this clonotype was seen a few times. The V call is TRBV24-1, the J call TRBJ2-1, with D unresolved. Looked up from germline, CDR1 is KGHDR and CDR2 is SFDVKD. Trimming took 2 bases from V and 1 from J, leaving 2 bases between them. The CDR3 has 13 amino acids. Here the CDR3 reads CATSDSSYNEQFF. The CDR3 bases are TGTGCCACCAGTGATTCATCCTACAATGAGCAGTTCTTC.

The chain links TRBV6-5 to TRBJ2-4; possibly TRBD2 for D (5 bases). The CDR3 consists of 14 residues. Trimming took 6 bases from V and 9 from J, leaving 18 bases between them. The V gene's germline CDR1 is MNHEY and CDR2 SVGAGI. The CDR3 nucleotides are TGTGCCAGCAGCGAAACGGGGATCTATGGCATTCAGTACTTC. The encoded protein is CASSETGIYGIQYF.

This CDR3 is CSAGREGGYTF. For the CDR3, the DNA is TGCAGTGCTGGCAGGGAAGGGGGCTACACCTTC. This chain uses TRBV20-1 with TRBJ1-2, with D possibly TRBD1 on 5 matching bases. Trimming removed 5 bases at V and 8 bases at J, with 12 bases between. The CDR3 totals 11 residues. Germline V gives CDR1 DFQATT, CDR2 SNEGSKA (reference sequence).

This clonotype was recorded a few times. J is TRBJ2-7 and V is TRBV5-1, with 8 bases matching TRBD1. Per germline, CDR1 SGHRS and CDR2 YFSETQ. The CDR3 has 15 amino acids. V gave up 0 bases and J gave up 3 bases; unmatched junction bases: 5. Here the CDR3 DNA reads TGCGCCAGCAGCTTGGGTGCAGGGGGCATCTACGAGCAGTACTTC. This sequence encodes CASSLGAGGIYEQYF.

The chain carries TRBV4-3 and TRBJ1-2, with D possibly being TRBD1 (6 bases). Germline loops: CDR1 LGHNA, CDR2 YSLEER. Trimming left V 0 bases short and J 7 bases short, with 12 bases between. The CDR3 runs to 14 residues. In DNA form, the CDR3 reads TGCGCCAGCAGCCAAGATGGGGGCGTGGGTGGCTACACCTTC. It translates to CASSQDGGVGGYTF.

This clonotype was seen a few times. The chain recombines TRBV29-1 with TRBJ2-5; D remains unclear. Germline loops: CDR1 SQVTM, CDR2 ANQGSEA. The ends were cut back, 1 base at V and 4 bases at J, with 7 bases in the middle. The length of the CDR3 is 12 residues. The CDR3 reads CSVEGVGETQYF. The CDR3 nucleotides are TGCAGCGTTGAAGGGGTAGGAGAGACCCAGTACTTC.

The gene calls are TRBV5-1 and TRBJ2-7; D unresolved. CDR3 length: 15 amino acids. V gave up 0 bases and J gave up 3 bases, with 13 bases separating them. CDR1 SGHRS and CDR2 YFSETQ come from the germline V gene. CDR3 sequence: CASSLAAGDGYEQYF. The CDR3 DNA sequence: TGCGCCAGCAGCTTGGCTGCCGGCGATGGCTACGAGCAGTACTTC. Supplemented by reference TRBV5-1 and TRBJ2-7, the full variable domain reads KAGVTQTPRYLIKTRGQQVTLSCSPISGHRSVSWYQQTPGQGLQFLFEYFSETQRNKGNFPGRFSGRQFSNSRSEMNVSTLELGDSALYLCASSLAAGDGYEQYFGPGTRLTVT.

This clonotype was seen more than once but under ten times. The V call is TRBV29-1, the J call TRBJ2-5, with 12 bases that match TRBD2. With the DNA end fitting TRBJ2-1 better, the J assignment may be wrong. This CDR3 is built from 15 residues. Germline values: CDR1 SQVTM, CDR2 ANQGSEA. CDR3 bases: TGCAGCGTTGCGACTAGCGGGGGACCCTACAATGAGCAGTTCTTC. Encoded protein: CSVATSGGPYNEQFF.